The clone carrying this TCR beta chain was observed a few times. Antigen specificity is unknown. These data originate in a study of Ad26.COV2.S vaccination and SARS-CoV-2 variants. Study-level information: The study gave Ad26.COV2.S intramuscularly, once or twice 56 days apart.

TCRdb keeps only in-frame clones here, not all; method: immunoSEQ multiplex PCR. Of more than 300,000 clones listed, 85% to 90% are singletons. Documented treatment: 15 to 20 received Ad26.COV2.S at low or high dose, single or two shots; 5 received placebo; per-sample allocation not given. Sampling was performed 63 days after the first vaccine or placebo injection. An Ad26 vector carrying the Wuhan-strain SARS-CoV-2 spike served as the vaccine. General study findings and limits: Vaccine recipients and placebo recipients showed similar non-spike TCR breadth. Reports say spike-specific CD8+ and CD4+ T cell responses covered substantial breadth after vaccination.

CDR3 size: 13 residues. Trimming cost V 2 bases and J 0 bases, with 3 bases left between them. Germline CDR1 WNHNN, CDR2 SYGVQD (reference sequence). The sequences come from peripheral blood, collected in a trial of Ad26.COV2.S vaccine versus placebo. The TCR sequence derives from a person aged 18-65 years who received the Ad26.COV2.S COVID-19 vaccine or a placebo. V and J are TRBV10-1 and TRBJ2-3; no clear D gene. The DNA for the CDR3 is TGCGCCAGCAGTGAGGACAGCACAGATACGCAGTATTTT. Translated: CASSEDSTDTQYF.